This T cell receptor (beta chain) was sequenced for a study of post-analysis software for immune sequencing data. Study at large: Courses of disease covered relapsing-remitting, secondary progressive and progressive-relapsing multiple sclerosis. Study-level results: Diversity measured as normalized Chao1 was significantly lower in multiple sclerosis patients than in controls.

Points on this clonotype: As yet, its antigen is unknown.

The authors incorporated unique molecular identifiers into the TCR beta cDNA libraries. It was from approximately 0.91 to 9.4 million T cells that 530,000 or so cDNA molecules came. Using its own MiXCR run on the PCR reads, TCRdb lists one record per CDR3 protein. The data show hundreds of thousands of distinct CDR3 sequences, 30% seen once. The sequencing input was blood. The clonotype was recovered from a girl aged 5 to 17 with multiple sclerosis.

The DNA of the CDR3 is TGTGCCAGCAGGTTCCCCCAGGGTTGGTATGGCTACACCTTC. This codes for CASRFPQGWYGYTF. The rearrangement links TRBV28 to TRBJ1-2; D is perhaps TRBD1 (5 bases). CDR3 size: 14 residues. Trimming took off 6 bases at V and 5 bases at J, with 16 bases between the two ends. CDR1 MDHEN and CDR2 SYDVKM come from the germline V gene.